The next 28 T cell receptor beta chains were all read from a single sample in a study of blood T cell repertoires in COVID-19. Generated by immunoSEQ multiplex PCR, the TCRdb table keeps only in-frame clones and is missing some. The data contain around 75,000 clones, approximately 85% of them singletons. Specimen: peripheral blood. The receptors stem from a woman older than 75 with active or convalescent COVID-19.

This clone was counted a single time. The chain is built from TRBV10-3 and TRBJ2-3; 7 nucleotides match TRBD2. The CDR3 contains 11 residues. Germline assignment: CDR1 ENHRY and CDR2 SYGVKD. J was trimmed by 8 bases and V by 8 bases; bases with no gene match: 4. CDR3 nucleotides: TGTGCCATCGGGGGGGGTAGTACGCAGTATTTT. Translating it yields CAIGGGSTQYF.

The chain combines TRBV6-5 with TRBJ1-6; the D gene is possibly TRBD1 (5 bases). Germline V gives CDR1 MNHEY, CDR2 SVGAGI. Trimming stripped 7 bases from V and 6 bases from J, with 10 bases between. CDR3 size: 13 residues. This CDR3 reads CASKRQFNSPLHF. The CDR3 DNA reads TGTGCCAGCAAGCGACAGTTTAATTCACCCCTCCACTTT.

The V gene is TRBV2, the J gene TRBJ2-1, with TRBD2 matching 7 bases. With V trimmed by 4 bases and J by 8 bases, 8 bases remained unmatched. CDR1 SNHLY and CDR2 FYNNEI come from the germline V gene. This CDR3 spans 14 amino acids. As DNA, the CDR3 is TGTGCCAGCAGTGCACTTCGCGGGAGCCATGAGCAGTTCTTC. It translates to CASSALRGSHEQFF.

The chain combines TRBV7-2 with TRBJ1-3, with D perhaps TRBD1 (5 bases). This CDR3 spans 15 amino acids. With 0 bases removed from V and 4 bases from J, the gap between germline ends came to 10 bases. Germline-derived CDR1 and CDR2 are SGHTA and FQGNSA. The CDR3 sequence: CASSLAGAGGNTIYF. CDR3 in DNA: TGTGCCAGCAGCTTAGCGGGCGCAGGGGGAAACACCATATATTTT.

The genes are TRBV25-1 and TRBJ1-6, with 8 positions matching TRBD1. Germline CDR1 is MGHDK and CDR2 is SYGVNS. With 7 bases clipped from V and 5 bases from J, the junction kept 4 bases outside the gene matches. The length of the CDR3 is 14 residues. The CDR3 sequence is CASKRTGNNSPLHF. CDR3 bases: TGTGCCAGCAAGAGGACAGGGAATAATTCACCCCTCCACTTT. The variable domain in full, completed from reference TRBV25-1 and TRBJ1-6, reads EADIYQTPRYLVIGTGKKITLECSQTMGHDKMYWYQQDPGMELHLIHYSYGVNSTEKGDLSSESTVSRIRTEHFPLTLESARPSHTSQYLCASKRTGNNSPLHFGNGTRLTVT.

V is TRBV6-4 and J is TRBJ1-2, with 7 positions matching TRBD1. The CDR3 has 19 residues. CDR1 and CDR2 (germline): MRHNA, SNTAGT. V shed 8 bases, J shed 6 bases, and the junction held 27 bases outside the gene matches. CDR3 amino acids: CASSVPKPSPTGTRHGYTF. The CDR3 region has the DNA TGTGCCAGCTCCGTCCCGAAACCCTCACCGACAGGGACTCGCCATGGCTACACCTTC.

The chain links TRBV19 to TRBJ2-7; 7 bases agree with TRBD1. The CDR3 is made up of 15 amino acids. From germline, CDR1 is LNHDA and CDR2 SQIVND (reference sequence). V trimming: 2 bases; J trimming: 0 bases; junction bases outside the gene matches: 4. Written as DNA, the CDR3 is TGTGCCAGTAGTATACCGGGACAGAGCTCCTACGAGCAGTACTTC. It encodes CASSIPGQSSYEQYF.

The chain has TRBV28 and TRBJ2-7; D gene ambiguous. Germline V lookup: CDR1 MDHEN, CDR2 SYDVKM. The V end was cut by 4 bases, the J end by 4 bases, with 23 bases between. This CDR3 has 17 residues. The CDR3 region is CASSSRRGPLRDYEQYF. In nucleotides, the CDR3 is TGTGCCAGCAGTTCGAGGAGAGGCCCCCTGCGAGATTACGAGCAGTACTTC.

This clone was found a few times. This chain connects TRBV9 to TRBJ2-2; D remains unclear. Germline loops: CDR1 SGDLS, CDR2 YYNGEE. The CDR3 spans 11 residues. V dropped 4 bases and J dropped 9 bases, with 7 bases sitting between them. The CDR3 loop is CASSRDRELFF. CDR3 sequence (DNA): TGTGCCAGCAGCAGAGATAGGGAGCTGTTTTTT. The complete variable domain, with remaining parts taken from reference TRBV9 and TRBJ2-2, reads DSGVTQTPKHLITATGQRVTLRCSPRSGDLSVYWYQQSLDQGLQFLIQYYNGEERAKGNILERFSAQQFPDLHSELNLSSLELGDSALYFCASSRDRELFFGEGSRLTVL.

The chain couples TRBV19 to TRBJ2-3, with 8 bases identical to TRBD2. The CDR3 sequence is 15 residues long. V lost 2 bases, J lost 1 base, and 2 bases stayed unmatched. Germline V CDR1 and CDR2: LNHDA, SQIVND (reference sequence). CDR3 nucleotide sequence: TGTGCCAGTAGTATACTGCGGGAGGGCACAGATACGCAGTATTTT. Its translation: CASSILREGTDTQYF.

The chain couples TRBV19 to TRBJ2-1; 12 bases line up with TRBD1. Germline trimming cut 5 bases from V and 1 base from J; bases unmatched to any gene: 15. The CDR3 is 20 amino acids. Germline assignment: CDR1 LNHDA and CDR2 SQIVND (reference sequence). The CDR3 is CASSGEWDRGPLGSYNEQFF. The CDR3 coding sequence is TGTGCCAGTAGTGGGGAATGGGACAGGGGGCCGCTGGGATCCTACAATGAGCAGTTCTTC.

The CDR3, as DNA: TGTGCCAGTAGTAGTCTGACAGGGGTTGCCCCCACCCAGCATTTT. Its translation: CASSSLTGVAPTQHF. The V call is TRBV19, the J call TRBJ1-5; 8 bases match TRBD1. This CDR3 spans 15 amino acids. In germline, CDR1 is LNHDA, CDR2 SQIVND (reference sequence). The V and J ends lost 4 bases and 11 bases, in that order; junction bases with no gene match: 13.

The gene calls are TRBV28 and TRBJ1-2; no firm D call. Deletions cut 6 bases from V and 4 bases from J, with 15 bases between. The CDR3 length is 14 residues. Germline assignment: CDR1 MDHEN and CDR2 SYDVKM. The DNA for the CDR3 is TGTGCCAGCAGCACCCCGGGAAAGGGCTATGGCTACACCTTC. This translates into CASSTPGKGYGYTF.

In its sample, this clone was seen a few times. Additional DNA sequences in this sample encode the identical CDR3. The rearrangement uses TRBV5-1 and TRBJ1-2; 9 nucleotides match TRBD1. The CDR3 has 15 residues. Per germline, CDR1 SGHRS and CDR2 YFSETQ. The J segment lost 4 bases and the V segment lost 4 bases, leaving 8 bases of the junction unmatched. The CDR3 coding sequence is TGCGCCAGCAGCGTAACAGGGGGCCAGGGCTATGGCTACACCTTC. Protein sequence: CASSVTGGQGYGYTF.

The chain links TRBV6-1 to TRBJ1-1; D perhaps matches TRBD1 (5 bases). V was clipped by 3 bases and J by 5 bases, with 13 bases between them. This CDR3 has 14 amino acids. Germline CDR1 reads MNHNS; CDR2 reads SASEGT. The CDR3 DNA is TGTGCCAGCAGTGACACTTACAGGTTAACTGAAGCTTTCTTT. It yields the protein CASSDTYRLTEAFF.

This clone rates as large. The chain recombines TRBV29-1 with TRBJ2-7; maybe TRBD1 (5 bases). Germline lookup yields CDR1 SQVTM and CDR2 ANQGSEA. V lost 4 bases, J lost 2 bases, and 12 bases lay in between. This CDR3 has 13 amino acids. The CDR3 protein is CSVVRGNTYEQYF. CDR3 DNA: TGCAGCGTTGTAAGGGGCAATACCTACGAGCAGTACTTC.

This sequence joins TRBV15 and TRBJ2-2, with D possibly matching TRBD2 (6 bases). The V and J ends lost 0 bases and 6 bases respectively, with 14 bases between them. The V gene's germline CDR1 is LNHNV and CDR2 YYDKDF (reference sequence). This CDR3 is built from 16 residues. The CDR3 is CATSRDRDSSAGELFF. CDR3 nucleotides: TGTGCCACCAGCAGAGACAGGGATTCTAGCGCCGGGGAGCTGTTTTTT.

This clone has only a few counts. The chain combines TRBV2 with TRBJ2-7; 8 bases agree with TRBD1. V lost 4 bases, J lost 0 bases, and 8 bases stayed unmatched. There are 16 residues in the CDR3. The germline gives CDR1 SNHLY, CDR2 FYNNEI. CDR3: CASSALGTGGSYEQYF. As DNA, the CDR3 is TGTGCCAGCAGTGCGTTGGGGACAGGTGGCTCCTACGAGCAGTACTTC.

The chain couples TRBV4-1 to TRBJ2-3; no definite D call. V gave up 3 bases and J gave up 3 bases, with 16 bases separating them. In germline, CDR1 is MGHRA, CDR2 YSYEKL. This CDR3 has 16 residues. The CDR3 loop reads CASSHGGLGRTDTQYF. In DNA form, the CDR3 reads TGCGCCAGCAGCCATGGCGGCCTCGGCAGAACAGATACGCAGTATTTT.

The V gene is TRBV6-2 or TRBV6-3, the J gene TRBJ2-6; 8 bases line up with TRBD2. The V and J ends lost 2 bases and 2 bases, in that order; junction bases with no gene match: 5. Germline V gene lookup returns CDR1 MNHEY and CDR2 SVGEGT. This CDR3 is built from 17 residues. This chain's CDR3 is CASSYGGAGAGANVLTF. In DNA form, the CDR3 reads TGTGCCAGCAGTTACGGTGGAGCGGGAGCTGGGGCCAACGTCCTGACTTTC.

This clone was detected once. The chain combines TRBV28 with TRBJ2-4, with 8 positions matching TRBD2. The CDR3 is made up of 19 amino acids. The V and J ends lost 5 bases and 0 bases, in that order; junction bases with no gene match: 15. Per germline, CDR1 MDHEN and CDR2 SYDVKM. The CDR3 DNA sequence: TGTGCCAGCAGTCCGGGGGGGAGTCTGTTCTCTGGAGCCAAAAACATTCAGTACTTC. Translating gives CASSPGGSLFSGAKNIQYF.

The rearrangement links TRBV15 to TRBJ2-3; possible D gene TRBD2, 5 bases. The CDR3 length is 15 residues. CDR1 and CDR2 from the germline V gene are LNHNV and YYDKDF (reference sequence). Trimming took off 7 bases at V and 0 bases at J, with 14 bases between the two ends. The CDR3 DNA reads as TGTGCCACCAAGCCCAAGCGGTCGAGCACAGATACGCAGTATTTT. Protein product: CATKPKRSSTDTQYF.

The genes are TRBV7-8 and TRBJ2-6; D is possibly TRBD1 (6 bases). CDR1 SGHVS and CDR2 FQNEAQ come from the germline V gene. The V gene lost 5 bases and the J gene lost 2 bases, with 13 bases spanning the gap. This CDR3 is built from 16 residues. CDR3 in DNA: TGTGCCAGCAGCCTCCAGACAGGACCTGGGGCCAACGTCCTGACTTTC. It is translated as CASSLQTGPGANVLTF.

In DNA form, the CDR3 reads TGTGCCAGCCGTGAGCGAAATGAAAAACTGTTTTTT. This gives the protein CASRERNEKLFF. This chain joins TRBV28 and TRBJ1-4; D unclear. Germline assignment: CDR1 MDHEN and CDR2 SYDVKM. This CDR3 region has 12 residues. The V end was cut by 8 bases, the J end by 5 bases, with 9 bases between.

The chain uses TRBV4-1 and TRBJ1-1; no reliable D call. The ends were cut back, 3 bases at V and 4 bases at J, with 9 bases in the middle. The CDR3 is 13 residues long. Germline V gene lookup returns CDR1 MGHRA and CDR2 YSYEKL. This CDR3 reads CASSHGPSTEAFF. The CDR3 coding sequence is TGCGCCAGCAGCCACGGTCCTAGCACTGAAGCTTTCTTT.

This sequence joins TRBV4-3 and TRBJ2-3; 12 bases fit TRBD2. With 2 bases clipped from V and 5 bases from J, the junction kept 5 bases outside the gene matches. CDR1 is LGHNA, CDR2 YSLEER, per germline. This CDR3 spans 16 amino acids. The CDR3 here is CASSQLTSGGLDTQYF. Here the CDR3 DNA reads TGCGCCAGCAGCCAATTGACTAGCGGGGGCTTAGATACGCAGTATTTT.

CDR3 nucleotide sequence: TGTGCCAGCAGCCAATCTTCGGGGGGGCGTCAATTCTTC. Residues: CASSQSSGGRQFF. The rearrangement uses TRBV3-1 (or the pseudogene TRBV3-2) and TRBJ2-1; 8 bases agree with TRBD2. The J segment lost 16 bases and the V segment lost 2 bases, leaving 10 bases of the junction unmatched. CDR3 length: 13 amino acids. CDR1 and CDR2 (germline): LGHDT, YNNKEL (reference sequence).

The chain joins TRBV4-1 to TRBJ1-2; D not certain. The CDR3 consists of 14 residues. Germline-derived CDR1 and CDR2 are MGHRA and YSYEKL. V was pared by 6 bases and J by 4 bases, with 15 bases between. In DNA, the CDR3 is TGCGCCAGCAGTCAAAGGGAGTGGGTCTATGGCTACACCTTC. Translated, it gives CASSQREWVYGYTF.